These T cell receptor beta chains were read from a single sample in a study of T cells in Graves' hyperthyroidism and ophthalmopathy. From the multiplex PCR reads, TCRdb called clonotypes with MiXCR, one entry per CDR3 protein. The sample has about 160,000 distinct CDR3 sequences, about 9.4% seen once; the top ten hold about 20%. Sequenced input: blood. The source of these receptors is a woman in her late teens or twenties with Graves' hyperthyroidism that later progressed to Graves' ophthalmopathy. Both conserved end residues are part of each CDR3. Fields, in order: CDR3 protein, CDR3 DNA, J gene, clone size, D gene, V gene. D genes are given only for firm matches. Rows may omit the clone size; those that give it use once, few, many or a size class.

CASSIRIAFKETQYF	TGTGCCAGCAGCATCAGAATAGCCTTTAAAGAGACCCAGTACTTC	TRBJ2-5	few	NA	TRBV5-6
CAGGREATEAFF	TGTGCCGGAGGACGGGAAGCCACTGAAGCTTTCTTT	TRBJ1-1	many	NA	TRBV5-4
CASRVGGNTEAFF	TGTGCCAGTAGGGTAGGGGGGAACACTGAAGCTTTCTTT	TRBJ1-1	many	NA	TRBV2
CAWRSWTSGIHEQYF	TGTGCCTGGAGGAGTTGGACTAGCGGGATCCACGAGCAGTACTTC	TRBJ2-7	few	TRBD2	TRBV30
CAISESRAGSRNEQYF	TGTGCCATCAGTGAGTCCCGGGCGGGGTCACGGAACGAGCAGTACTTC	TRBJ2-7	many	NA	TRBV10-3
CASSPTWRPPGELFF	TGTGCCAGTAGTCCTACCTGGCGTCCCCCCGGGGAGCTGTTTTTT	TRBJ2-2	NA	NA	TRBV19
CASSLWREGQNEQFF	TGCGCCAGCAGCTTGTGGAGGGAGGGCCAGAATGAGCAGTTCTTC	TRBJ2-1	many	TRBD2	TRBV5-1
CASSSDTTNSPLHF	TGTGCCAGCAGTTCTGATACCACGAATTCACCCCTCCACTTT	TRBJ1-6	many	NA	TRBV5-5
CASSFRGYEQYF	TGTGCCAGCAGTTTTCGAGGGTACGAGCAGTACTTC	TRBJ2-7	NA	NA	TRBV12-3/TRBV12-4
CASSRTGGPGNTIYF	TGTGCCAGCAGCCGGACAGGGGGGCCTGGAAACACCATATATTTT	TRBJ1-3	NA	TRBD1	TRBV11-3
CASSVVTSGNTGELFF	TGTGCCAGCAGCGTAGTTACTAGCGGCAACACCGGGGAGCTGTTTTTT	TRBJ2-2	few	TRBD2	TRBV9
CASTGLAGGFGETQYF	TGTGCCAGCACCGGACTAGCGGGAGGGTTTGGAGAGACCCAGTACTTC	TRBJ2-5	many	TRBD2	TRBV7-9
CASKAGVREQFF	TGTGCCAGCAAGGCGGGAGTCCGGGAGCAGTTCTTC	TRBJ2-1	many	TRBD2	TRBV28
CSRREGETQYF	TGCAGCCGTCGGGAGGGCGAGACCCAGTACTTC	TRBJ2-5	NA	TRBD2	TRBV20-1
CASSHSQRGNYEQYF	TGTGCCAGCAGTCATTCACAGCGGGGAAACTACGAGCAGTACTTC	TRBJ2-7	NA	TRBD2	TRBV12-3/TRBV12-4
CAIESAPSPGRLMNTEAFF	TGTGCCATCGAGTCGGCCCCTAGTCCGGGACGGCTCATGAACACTGAAGCTTTCTTT	TRBJ1-1	many	NA	TRBV15
CASSYSSWGANNSPLHF	TGTGCCAGCAGTTACTCTAGTTGGGGGGCCAATAATTCACCCCTCCACTTT	TRBJ1-6	many	NA	TRBV6-5
CASSQTRGIRNTGELFF	TGTGCCAGCAGTCAAACTCGAGGGATTAGGAACACCGGGGAGCTGTTTTTT	TRBJ2-2	many	NA	TRBV2
CASVRTSGTKNIQYF	TGTGCCAGTGTGAGGACTAGCGGGACCAAAAACATTCAGTACTTC	TRBJ2-4	many	TRBD2	TRBV7-9
CASNHEDRCKNIQYF	TGCGCCAGCAACCATGAGGACAGATGCAAAAACATTCAGTACTTC	TRBJ2-4	few	NA	TRBV10-2
CASSQDLGANTEAFF	TGTGCCAGCAGCCAAGATCTGGGTGCGAACACTGAAGCTTTCTTT	TRBJ1-1	many	NA	TRBV4-2
CSARGLAEYEQYF	TGCAGTGCTAGAGGACTAGCGGAGTACGAGCAGTACTTC	TRBJ2-7	many	TRBD2	TRBV20-1
CASSPRGGGAGELFF	TGTGCCAGCAGTCCCCGGGGAGGGGGGGCCGGGGAGCTGTTTTTT	TRBJ2-2	few	NA	TRBV28
CASSRKPGQGETQYF	TGTGCCAGCAGCCGAAAACCGGGGCAGGGAGAGACCCAGTACTTC	TRBJ2-5	few	NA	TRBV6-1
CASSMGQANTGELFF	TGTGCCAGTAGTATGGGACAGGCGAACACCGGGGAGCTGTTTTTT	TRBJ2-2	few	TRBD1	TRBV19
CAWSNTDTNQPQHF	TGTGCCTGGAGTAACACGGACACTAATCAGCCCCAGCATTTT	TRBJ1-5	few	NA	TRBV30
CSARGLLNSPLHF	TGCAGTGCCAGGGGACTGCTTAATTCACCCCTCCACTTT	TRBJ1-6	NA	NA	TRBV20-1
CASSRRGPPDTQYF	TGTGCCAGCAGCCGAAGGGGGCCCCCAGATACGCAGTATTTT	TRBJ2-3	NA	TRBD1	TRBV12-3/TRBV12-4
CASSRETGEKNQPQHF	TGTGCCAGCAGCCGAGAGACAGGGGAGAAGAATCAGCCCCAGCATTTT	TRBJ1-5	NA	TRBD1	TRBV7-9
CASSLNGRANYGYTF	TGTGCCAGCAGCCTGAACGGGAGGGCTAACTATGGCTACACCTTC	TRBJ1-2	few	NA	TRBV5-4
CASTRRDTDTQYF	TGTGCCAGTACCAGACGCGACACAGATACGCAGTATTTT	TRBJ2-3	NA	NA	TRBV19
CASSVKGLAVKETQYF	TGTGCCAGCAGTGTAAAGGGACTAGCGGTAAAAGAGACCCAGTACTTC	TRBJ2-5	many	TRBD2	TRBV2
CASSVGASNTGELFF	TGTGCCAGCAGCGTAGGGGCTAGCAACACCGGGGAGCTGTTTTTT	TRBJ2-2	few	NA	TRBV9
CASSDVRGGTEAFF	TGCGCCAGCAGTGATGTAAGAGGAGGGACTGAAGCTTTCTTT	TRBJ1-1	many	NA	TRBV10-1
CASSIRARDRRGDEQYF	TGTGCCAGCAGTATAAGGGCCCGAGACCGAAGGGGTGACGAGCAGTACTTC	TRBJ2-7	NA	NA	TRBV27
CASTAGGVYGYTF	TGTGCCAGCACCGCTGGGGGGGTATATGGCTACACCTTC	TRBJ1-2	many	NA	TRBV7-8
CAITPRGGNQPQHF	TGTGCCATCACTCCCAGGGGTGGCAATCAGCCCCAGCATTTT	TRBJ1-5	many	NA	TRBV28
CASSLGTSVNEQFF	TGTGCCAGCAGTCTAGGGACTAGCGTCAATGAGCAGTTCTTC	TRBJ2-1	few	TRBD2	TRBV6-1
CASSQEGASGRTDTQYF	TGCGCCAGCAGCCAAGAAGGGGCTAGCGGGAGGACAGATACGCAGTATTTT	TRBJ2-3	many	TRBD2	TRBV4-1
CASSLSSGSYIEQFF	TGTGCCAGCAGCTTGTCTAGCGGGTCCTACATTGAGCAGTTCTTC	TRBJ2-1	NA	TRBD2	TRBV11-3
CSAPPRAQNYGYTF	TGCAGTGCTCCACCCCGGGCCCAGAACTATGGCTACACCTTC	TRBJ1-2	few	NA	TRBV20-1
CSARAPEGTDKAFF	TGCAGTGCTAGAGCGCCCGAAGGGACAGATAAAGCTTTCTTT	TRBJ1-1	many	TRBD1	TRBV20-1
CASSPGRIGNTIYF	TGTGCCAGCAGCCCGGGACGGATAGGAAACACCATATATTTT	TRBJ1-3	many	NA	TRBV28
CASSIGGRTQETQYF	TGTGCCAGTAGTATAGGCGGTCGGACCCAAGAGACCCAGTACTTC	TRBJ2-5	NA	NA	TRBV19
CSTVVGRTGVSSYNEQFF	TGCAGCACAGTTGTTGGTCGAACAGGGGTCAGCTCCTACAATGAGCAGTTCTTC	TRBJ2-1	many	TRBD1	TRBV29-1
CASSFLGGVNTGELFF	TGTGCCAGCAGCTTTCTCGGGGGAGTCAACACCGGGGAGCTGTTTTTT	TRBJ2-2	many	NA	TRBV7-3
CASSRGNEQFF	TGTGCCAGCAGCAGGGGGAATGAGCAGTTCTTC	TRBJ2-1	many	NA	TRBV14
CASSETLRDTQYF	TGTGCCAGCAGTGAAACCCTCCGGGATACGCAGTATTTT	TRBJ2-3	many	NA	TRBV6-1
CASSGATNEKLFF	TGTGCCAGCAGCGGGGCAACTAATGAAAAACTGTTTTTT	TRBJ1-4	many	NA	TRBV9
CASSPLALNEQFF	TGTGCCAGCAGCCCGCTAGCCCTCAATGAGCAGTTCTTC	TRBJ2-1	many	NA	TRBV3-1
CSARDYGAEISPLHF	TGCAGTGCTAGAGATTACGGCGCCGAAATTTCACCCCTCCACTTT	TRBJ1-6	NA	NA	TRBV20-1
CASSLGGGSYNEQFF	TGCGCCAGCAGCTTGGGGGGAGGCTCCTACAATGAGCAGTTCTTC	TRBJ2-1	many	NA	TRBV5-1
CASSLGTRPIEAFF	TGTGCCAGCAGCCTTGGGACGAGGCCGATTGAAGCTTTCTTT	TRBJ1-1	many	NA	TRBV7-8
CASSLLLGGAPAYNEQFF	TGTGCCAGCAGTTTGTTGCTGGGGGGGGCACCTGCCTACAATGAGCAGTTCTTC	TRBJ2-1	many	NA	TRBV27
CSAGRLYGYTF	TGCAGTGCCGGACGACTTTATGGCTACACCTTC	TRBJ1-2	many	NA	TRBV20-1